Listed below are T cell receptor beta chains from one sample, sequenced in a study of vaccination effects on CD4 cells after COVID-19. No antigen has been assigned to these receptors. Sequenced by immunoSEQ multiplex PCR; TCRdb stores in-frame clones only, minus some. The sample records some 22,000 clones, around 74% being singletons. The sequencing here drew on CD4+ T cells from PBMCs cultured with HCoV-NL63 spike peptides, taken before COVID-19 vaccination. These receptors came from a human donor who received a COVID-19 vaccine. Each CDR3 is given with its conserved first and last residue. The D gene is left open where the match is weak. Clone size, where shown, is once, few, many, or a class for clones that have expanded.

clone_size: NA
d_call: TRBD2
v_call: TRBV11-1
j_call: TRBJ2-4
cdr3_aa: CASSSGLVGNIQYF
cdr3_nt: TGTGCCAGCAGCTCTGGACTAGTGGGAAACATTCAGTACTTC

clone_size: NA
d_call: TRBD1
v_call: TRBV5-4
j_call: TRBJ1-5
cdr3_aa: CASSTQGGANNQPQHF
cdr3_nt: TGTGCCAGCAGCACCCAGGGGGGGGCGAACAATCAGCCCCAGCATTTT

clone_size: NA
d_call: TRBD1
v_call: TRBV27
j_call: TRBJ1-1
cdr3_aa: CASSGIGGSWAFF
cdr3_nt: TGTGCCAGCAGCGGTATAGGGGGCTCTTGGGCTTTCTTT

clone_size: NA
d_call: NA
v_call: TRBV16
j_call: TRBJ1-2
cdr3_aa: CASSPRQTGYTF
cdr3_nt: TGTGCCAGCAGCCCGAGACAGACTGGCTACACCTTC

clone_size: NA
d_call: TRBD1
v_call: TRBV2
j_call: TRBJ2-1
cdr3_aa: CASSGQGNEQFF
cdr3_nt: TGTGCCAGCAGTGGACAGGGAAATGAGCAGTTCTTC

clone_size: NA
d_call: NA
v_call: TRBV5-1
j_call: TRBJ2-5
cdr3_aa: CASSLALAVGETQYF
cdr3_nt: TGCGCCAGCAGCTTGGCCCTGGCGGTTGGCGAGACCCAGTACTTC

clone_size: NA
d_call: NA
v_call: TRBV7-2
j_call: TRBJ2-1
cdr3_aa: CASSRTVNSLSLYNEQFF
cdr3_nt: TGTGCCAGCAGCCGTACAGTTAATTCTCTGTCTCTCTACAATGAGCAGTTCTTC

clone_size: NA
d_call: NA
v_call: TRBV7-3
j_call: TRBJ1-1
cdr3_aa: CASSQSRVSAFF
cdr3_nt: TGTGCCAGCAGCCAAAGCAGGGTTTCAGCTTTCTTT

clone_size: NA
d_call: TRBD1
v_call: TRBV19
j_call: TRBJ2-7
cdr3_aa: CASSRTGSSYEQYF
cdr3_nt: TGTGCCAGTAGTCGGACAGGGTCCTCCTACGAGCAGTACTTC

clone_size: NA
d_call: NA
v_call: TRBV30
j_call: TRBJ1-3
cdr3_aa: CAWSPIGARSSGNTIYF
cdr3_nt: TGTGCCTGGAGTCCTATTGGGGCGAGGAGCTCTGGAAACACCATATATTTT

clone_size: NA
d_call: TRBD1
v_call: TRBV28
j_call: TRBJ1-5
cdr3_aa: CASRQQGPGGNQPQHF
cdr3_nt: TGTGCCAGCAGACAACAGGGGCCGGGGGGCAATCAGCCCCAGCATTTT

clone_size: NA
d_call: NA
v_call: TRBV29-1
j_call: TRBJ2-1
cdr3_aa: CSVGFLDEQFF
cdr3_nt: TGCAGCGTCGGGTTTTTGGATGAGCAGTTCTTC

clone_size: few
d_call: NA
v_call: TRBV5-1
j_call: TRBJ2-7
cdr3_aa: CASSLGQTDEQYF
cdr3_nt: TGCGCCAGCAGCTTGGGACAGACCGACGAGCAGTACTTC

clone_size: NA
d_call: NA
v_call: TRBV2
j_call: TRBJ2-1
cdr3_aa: CASSLDADSFYNEQFF
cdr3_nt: TGTGCCAGCAGTCTCGATGCGGACAGTTTCTACAATGAGCAGTTCTTC

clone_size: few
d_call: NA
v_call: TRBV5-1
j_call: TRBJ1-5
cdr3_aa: CASSPGQGNQPQHF
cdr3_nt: TGCGCCAGCAGCCCTGGACAAGGTAATCAGCCCCAGCATTTT

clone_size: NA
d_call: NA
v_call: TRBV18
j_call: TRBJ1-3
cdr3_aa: CASSPQGTGNTIYF
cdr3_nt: TGTGCCAGCTCACCACAGGGAACTGGAAACACCATATATTTT

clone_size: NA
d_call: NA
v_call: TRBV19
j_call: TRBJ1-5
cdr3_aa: CASSTQGSNQPQHF
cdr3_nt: TGTGCCAGTAGTACACAGGGTAGCAATCAGCCCCAGCATTTT

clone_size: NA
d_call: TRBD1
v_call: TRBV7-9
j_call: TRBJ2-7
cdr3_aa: CASSSPDRQGSYEQYF
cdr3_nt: TGTGCCAGCAGCTCCCCAGATAGACAGGGCTCCTACGAGCAGTACTTC

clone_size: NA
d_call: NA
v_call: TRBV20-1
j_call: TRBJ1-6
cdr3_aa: CSAPQDLTLHF
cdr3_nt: TGCAGTGCTCCCCAAGACTTGACCCTCCACTTT

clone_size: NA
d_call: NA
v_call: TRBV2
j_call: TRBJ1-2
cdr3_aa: CASDPQGGSYGYTF
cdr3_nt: TGTGCCAGCGACCCGCAGGGTGGAAGCTATGGCTACACCTTC

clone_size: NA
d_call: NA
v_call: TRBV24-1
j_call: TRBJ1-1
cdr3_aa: CATSESYRTEAFF
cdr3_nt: TGTGCCACCAGTGAATCCTATAGAACTGAAGCTTTCTTT

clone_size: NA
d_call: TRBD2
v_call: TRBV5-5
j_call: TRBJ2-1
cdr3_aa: CASSFWASGDEQFF
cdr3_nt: TGTGCCAGCAGCTTTTGGGCTAGCGGGGATGAGCAGTTCTTC

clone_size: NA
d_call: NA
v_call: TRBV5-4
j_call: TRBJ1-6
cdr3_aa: CASSLAPKGPRGSSPLHF
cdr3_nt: TGTGCCAGCAGCTTGGCGCCCAAGGGTCCGAGGGGTTCTTCACCCCTCCACTTT

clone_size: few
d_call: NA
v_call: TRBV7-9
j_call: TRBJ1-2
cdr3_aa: CVSRVHYGYTF
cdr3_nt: TGTGTCAGCAGGGTACACTATGGCTACACCTTC

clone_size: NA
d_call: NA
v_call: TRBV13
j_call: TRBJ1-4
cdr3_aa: CASSKKGGYNEKLFF
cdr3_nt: TGTGCCAGCAGTAAGAAGGGGGGATATAATGAAAAACTGTTTTTT

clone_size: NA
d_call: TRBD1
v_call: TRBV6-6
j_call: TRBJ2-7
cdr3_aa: CASSYSTGAHEQYF
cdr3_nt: TGTGCCAGCAGTTACTCCACAGGGGCTCACGAGCAGTACTTC

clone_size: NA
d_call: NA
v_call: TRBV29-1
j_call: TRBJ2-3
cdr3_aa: CSVEVTQGNTQYF
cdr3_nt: TGCAGCGTTGAGGTAACCCAGGGGAATACGCAGTATTTT

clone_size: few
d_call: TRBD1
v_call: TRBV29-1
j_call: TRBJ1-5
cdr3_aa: CSVGTGGGNQPQHF
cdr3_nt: TGCAGCGTGGGGACAGGGGGCGGAAATCAGCCCCAGCATTTT

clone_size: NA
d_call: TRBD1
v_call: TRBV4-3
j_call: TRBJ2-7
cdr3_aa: CASSQQIGGTGAYEQYF
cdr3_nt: TGCGCCAGCAGCCAACAGATTGGCGGAACAGGGGCCTACGAGCAGTACTTC

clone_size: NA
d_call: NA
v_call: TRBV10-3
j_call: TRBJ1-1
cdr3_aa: CAISESQRGPTEAFF
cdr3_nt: TGTGCCATCAGTGAGTCCCAGAGGGGTCCCACTGAAGCTTTCTTT

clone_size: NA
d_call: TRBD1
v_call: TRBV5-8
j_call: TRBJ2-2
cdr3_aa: CASSTDRVGGELFF
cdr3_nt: TGTGCCAGCAGCACCGACAGGGTCGGCGGGGAGCTGTTTTTT

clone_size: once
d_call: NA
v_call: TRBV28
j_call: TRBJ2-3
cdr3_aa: CASSSGTGTDTQYF
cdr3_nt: TGTGCCAGCAGTAGCGGGACAGGAACAGATACGCAGTATTTT

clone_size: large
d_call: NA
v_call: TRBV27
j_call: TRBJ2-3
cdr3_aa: CASSPFQGTRTDTQYF
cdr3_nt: TGTGCCAGCAGCCCTTTCCAGGGAACGAGAACAGATACGCAGTATTTT

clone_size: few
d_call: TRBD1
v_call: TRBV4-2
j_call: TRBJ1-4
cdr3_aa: CASSQDRQGISNEKLFF
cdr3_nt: TGTGCCAGCAGCCAAGATAGACAGGGAATTAGTAATGAAAAACTGTTTTTT

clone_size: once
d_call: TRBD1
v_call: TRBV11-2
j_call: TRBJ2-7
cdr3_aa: CASSLGSQGRIQRRYF
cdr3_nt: TGTGCCAGCAGCTTAGGGTCACAGGGGCGAATACAAAGGCGGTACTTC

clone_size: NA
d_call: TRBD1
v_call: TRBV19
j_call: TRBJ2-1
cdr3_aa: CASSPPDGTGYNEQFF
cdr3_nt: TGTGCCAGTAGTCCCCCCGACGGGACAGGGTACAATGAGCAGTTCTTC

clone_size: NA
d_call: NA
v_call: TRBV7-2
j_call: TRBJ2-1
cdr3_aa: CASSLSQPGRLNEQFF
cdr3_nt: TGTGCCAGCAGCCTCTCTCAACCGGGACGCCTCAATGAGCAGTTCTTC

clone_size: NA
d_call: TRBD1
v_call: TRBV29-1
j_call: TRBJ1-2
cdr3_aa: CSSRDRGNGYTF
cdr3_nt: TGCAGCTCCCGGGACAGGGGAAATGGCTACACCTTC

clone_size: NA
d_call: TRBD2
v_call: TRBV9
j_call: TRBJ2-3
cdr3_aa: CASSVGSGGISTDTQYF
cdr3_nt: TGTGCCAGCAGCGTCGGTAGCGGGGGTATTAGCACAGATACGCAGTATTTT

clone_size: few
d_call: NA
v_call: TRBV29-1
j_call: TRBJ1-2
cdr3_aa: CSVEDNYRGGYGYTF
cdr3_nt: TGCAGCGTTGAAGATAACTACCGAGGAGGGTATGGCTACACCTTC

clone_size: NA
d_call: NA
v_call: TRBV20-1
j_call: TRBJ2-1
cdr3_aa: CSQGVDEQFF
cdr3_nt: TGCAGCCAAGGAGTAGATGAGCAGTTCTTC

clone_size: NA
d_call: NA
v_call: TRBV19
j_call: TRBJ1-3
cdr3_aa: CASTGAGNTIYF
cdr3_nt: TGTGCCAGTACGGGGGCTGGAAACACCATATATTTT

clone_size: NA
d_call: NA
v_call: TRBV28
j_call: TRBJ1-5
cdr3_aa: CASSPTLDQPQHF
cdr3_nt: TGTGCCAGCAGCCCTACGTTGGATCAGCCCCAGCATTTT

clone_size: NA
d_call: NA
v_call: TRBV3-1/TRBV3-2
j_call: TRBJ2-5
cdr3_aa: CASSQRGAETQYF
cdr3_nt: TGTGCCAGCAGCCAAAGGGGGGCGGAGACCCAGTACTTC

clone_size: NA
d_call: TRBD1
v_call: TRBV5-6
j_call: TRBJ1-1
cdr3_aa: CASSLGQVGAFF
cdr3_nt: TGTGCCAGCAGCCTGGGACAGGTTGGTGCTTTCTTT

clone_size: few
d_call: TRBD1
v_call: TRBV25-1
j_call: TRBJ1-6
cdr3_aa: CASSESGGAYSPLHF
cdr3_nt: TGTGCCAGCAGTGAGTCAGGGGGCGCATATTCACCCCTCCACTTT

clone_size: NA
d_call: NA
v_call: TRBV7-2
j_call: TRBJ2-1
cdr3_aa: CASSLLSTHNEQFF
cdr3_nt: TGTGCCAGCAGCTTATTATCAACCCACAATGAGCAGTTCTTC

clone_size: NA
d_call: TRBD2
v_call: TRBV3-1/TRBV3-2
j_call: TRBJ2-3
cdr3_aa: CASSSTSGSMTDTQYF
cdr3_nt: TGTGCCAGCAGCTCTACTAGCGGGAGTATGACAGATACGCAGTATTTT

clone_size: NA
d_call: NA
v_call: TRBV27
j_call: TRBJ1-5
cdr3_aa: CASSPRGAGYSNQPQHF
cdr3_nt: TGTGCCAGCAGCCCTCGCGGGGCGGGGTATAGCAATCAGCCCCAGCATTTT

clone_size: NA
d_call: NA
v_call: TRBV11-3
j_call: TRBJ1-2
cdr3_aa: CASSLVGNYGYTF
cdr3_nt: TGTGCCAGCAGCTTAGTGGGTAACTATGGCTACACCTTC

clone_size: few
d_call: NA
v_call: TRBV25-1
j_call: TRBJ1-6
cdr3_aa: CASSGRTNSPLHF
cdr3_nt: TGTGCCAGCAGTGGGAGGACGAATTCACCCCTCCACTTT

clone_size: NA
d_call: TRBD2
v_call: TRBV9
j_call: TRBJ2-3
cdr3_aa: CASSVTSGGTDTQYF
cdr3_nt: TGTGCCAGCAGCGTAACCAGCGGGGGCACAGATACGCAGTATTTT

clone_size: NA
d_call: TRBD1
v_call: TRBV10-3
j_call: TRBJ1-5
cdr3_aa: CAISEQGAEQPQHF
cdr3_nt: TGTGCCATCAGTGAACAGGGGGCTGAGCAGCCCCAGCATTTT

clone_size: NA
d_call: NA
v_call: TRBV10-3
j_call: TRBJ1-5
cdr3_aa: CAISENSQEDYSNQPQHF
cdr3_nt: TGTGCCATCAGTGAGAATTCGCAGGAGGACTATAGCAATCAGCCCCAGCATTTT

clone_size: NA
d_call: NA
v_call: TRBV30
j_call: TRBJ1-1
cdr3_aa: CAWVLLSGTLMNTEAFF
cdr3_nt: TGTGCCTGGGTACTATTATCCGGGACTCTCATGAACACTGAAGCTTTCTTT